This T cell receptor beta chain was observed in a study of T-cell memory formation after mild COVID-19. One entry per CDR3 protein, called by TCRdb with MiXCR from the 5' RACE reads. The table shows about 270,000 distinct CDR3 sequences, with about 17% occurring only once. A word on this clonotype: Antigen: not known.

The CDR3 consists of 17 residues. The junction had 6 bases not matched to a gene; V was cut back by 2 bases and J by 0 bases. Germline V CDR1 and CDR2: MNHEY, SVGEGT. Study findings and constraints: Confirmation was lacking for SARS-CoV-2 specificity of second-wave clones that peaked on day 37.

The receptor was derived from a young man who had mild COVID-19 (a few samples of this study predate the infection). Cell type and time point are not known. The sequenced material came from PBMCs or a T cell subset sorted from them (not recorded which). V is TRBV6-2 or TRBV6-3 and J is TRBJ2-3, with 9 nucleotides matching TRBD1. CDR3 in amino acids: CASSYPSGTGSTDTQYF. The CDR3 DNA sequence: TGTGCCAGCAGTTACCCCTCCGGGACAGGGAGCACAGATACGCAGTATTTT.